Detailed here is one TCR beta chain. The antigen is unknown. Treatment here: about 20 received Ad26.COV2.S at low or high dose, single or two shots; roughly five received placebo; per-sample allocation not given. Samples were taken on day 63 after the first vaccine or placebo injection. These data come from a study of Ad26.COV2.S vaccination and SARS-CoV-2 variants. Study-level results: Total responses of T cells may have been underestimated by the analyses of TCR breadth and depth.

The germline CDR1 and CDR2 sequences are SEHNR and FQNEAQ (reference sequence). Trimming removed 5 bases from V and 11 bases from J, with 18 bases in between. The CDR3 runs to 13 residues. TCRdb keeps only in-frame clones here, not all; method: immunoSEQ multiplex PCR. Of some 480,000 clones listed, approximately 88% are singletons. Sequences were derived from peripheral blood, sampled in a trial of Ad26.COV2.S vaccine versus placebo. This clonotype originated in a person between 18 and 65 years old who received the Ad26.COV2.S COVID-19 vaccine or a placebo. The chain links TRBV7-9 to TRBJ1-1; tentative D call: TRBD1 (5 bases). The CDR3 region has the DNA TGTGCCAGCAGCCTGCAACACGTGGAGGGGGCTTTCTTT. Translated: CASSLQHVEGAFF.